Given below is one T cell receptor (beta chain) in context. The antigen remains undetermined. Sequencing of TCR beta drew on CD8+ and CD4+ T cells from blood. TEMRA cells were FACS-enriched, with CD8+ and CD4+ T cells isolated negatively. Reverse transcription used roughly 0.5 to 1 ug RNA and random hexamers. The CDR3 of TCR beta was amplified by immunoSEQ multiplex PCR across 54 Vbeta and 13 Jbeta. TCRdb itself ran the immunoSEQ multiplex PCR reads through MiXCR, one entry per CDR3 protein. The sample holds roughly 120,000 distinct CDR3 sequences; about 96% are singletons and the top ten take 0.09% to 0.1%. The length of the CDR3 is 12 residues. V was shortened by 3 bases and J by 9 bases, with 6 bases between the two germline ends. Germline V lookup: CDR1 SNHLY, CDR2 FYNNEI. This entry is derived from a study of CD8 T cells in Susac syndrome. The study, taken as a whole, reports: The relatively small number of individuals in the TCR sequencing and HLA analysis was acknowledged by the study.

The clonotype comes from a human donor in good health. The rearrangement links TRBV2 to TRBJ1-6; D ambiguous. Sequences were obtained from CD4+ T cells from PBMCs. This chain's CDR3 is CASSESPSPLHF. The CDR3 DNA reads TGTGCCAGCAGTGAGAGCCCTTCACCCCTCCACTTT.